One and the same sample provided the 26 T cell receptor beta chains below, sequenced in a study of T cells in Graves' hyperthyroidism and ophthalmopathy. Amplified TCR beta CDR3 regions derived from RNA transcripts. A set of HTBI primers served as the primers for a first-round RT-PCR of the TCR CDR3. MiXCR, run by TCRdb on the multiplex PCR reads, gives a single entry per CDR3 protein. The sample has about 590,000 distinct CDR3 sequences; 15% to 19% are singletons. Sequencing was carried out using blood. Receptors originate from a woman in her 30s with Graves' hyperthyroidism.

V gene TRBV20-1 combines with J gene TRBJ1-2; 10 positions agree with TRBD1. Germline V gene data show CDR1 as DFQATT and CDR2 as SNEGSKA (reference sequence). The CDR3 spans 13 residues. V dropped 6 bases and J dropped 6; count of bases not matched to a gene: 7. In DNA form, the CDR3 reads TGCAGTGCGGGGACAGGGGAATTCCATGGCTACACCTTC. It is translated as CSAGTGEFHGYTF.

This clonotype was observed a handful of times. The chain carries TRBV20-1 and TRBJ2-2; the match to TRBD1 covers 8 bases. The CDR3 is made up of 18 amino acids. Germline CDR1 DFQATT, CDR2 SNEGSKA (reference sequence). Trimming cost V 6 bases and J 4 bases; bases outside gene matches: 19. CDR3 residues: CSAKSGPQDRGVTGELFF. The CDR3 DNA reads TGCAGTGCGAAGTCCGGCCCCCAAGACAGGGGTGTCACCGGGGAGCTGTTTTTT.

This clonotype was picked up a small number of times. The chain couples TRBV10-1 to TRBJ2-2; TRBD2 might be the D (7 bases). Germline CDR1 WNHNN, CDR2 SYGVQD (reference sequence). The CDR3 covers 15 residues. V dropped 8 bases and J dropped 0 bases, with 13 bases sitting between them. The CDR3 region has the DNA TGCGCCAGCGGGAGGGACACTTCGAACACCGGGGAGCTGTTTTTT. It is translated as CASGRDTSNTGELFF.

This clonotype turned up a few times. The rearrangement joins TRBV5-8 to TRBJ1-2; possibly TRBD1 for D (5 bases). The CDR3 has 14 amino acids. The V end lost 4 bases, the J end lost 4 bases, and 14 bases lay between the germline ends. Germline values: CDR1 SGHTS, CDR2 YDEGEE. The CDR3, as DNA: TGTGCCAGCAGCCCAGGGACTCAAATCTATGGCTACACCTTC. Translating it yields CASSPGTQIYGYTF.

This clonotype was seen a few times. The genes are TRBV19 and TRBJ2-1; no clear D gene. This CDR3 is 15 amino acids long. The germline V gene encodes CDR1 LNHDA and CDR2 SQIVND (reference sequence). Deletions cut 4 bases from V and 3 bases from J, with 13 bases between. CDR3 sequence (DNA): TGTGCCAGTAGTAGTGGGAAGGATCGCTACAATGAGCAGTTCTTC. This codes for CASSSGKDRYNEQFF.

This clonotype was observed many times. This chain links TRBV7-9 with TRBJ2-7; tentative D call: TRBD1 (5 bases). Trimming pared 4 bases from V and 7 bases from J, leaving 20 bases between. The CDR3 spans 15 residues. The germline gives CDR1 SEHNR, CDR2 FQNEAQ (reference sequence). The CDR3 protein is CASSSSLQAPREQYF. The DNA of the CDR3 is TGTGCCAGCAGCTCATCTCTACAGGCTCCGAGAGAGCAGTACTTC. Filled out from reference TRBV7-9 and TRBJ2-7, the complete variable domain reads DTGVSQNPRHKITKRGQNVTFRCDPISEHNRLYWYRQTLGQGPEFLTYFQNEAQLEKSRLLSDRFSAERPKGSFSTLEIQRTEQGDSAMYLCASSSSLQAPREQYFGPGTRLTVT.

The J gene is TRBJ1-3, the V gene TRBV20-1; D is unresolved. The V and J ends lost 4 bases and 0 bases respectively, with 7 bases between them. Germline CDR1 is DFQATT and CDR2 is SNEGSKA (reference sequence). There are 13 residues in the CDR3. This CDR3 is CSATVSSGNTIYF. Written as DNA, the CDR3 is TGCAGTGCTACAGTGAGCTCTGGAAACACCATATATTTT.

This clonotype has at least ten counts. The junction and the germline gene differ at one end; a read error may be behind it. The rearrangement uses TRBV28 and TRBJ2-5, with D tentatively TRBD1 or TRBD2 (5 bases each). Germline CDR1 reads MDHEN; CDR2 reads SYDVKM. The CDR3 sequence is 16 residues long. This chain's CDR3 is CASSLLTGTSQEAQYF. The CDR3 DNA reads as TGTGCCAGCAGTCTCCTCACCGGGACCTCCCAAGAGGCCCAGTACTTC.

This clonotype has a handful of counts. The CDR3 ends on some other residue instead of the conserved phenylalanine or tryptophan, so this is likely a read error. J is TRBJ1-1 and V is TRBV7-2; no firm D call. This CDR3 is 12 amino acids long. Germline assignment: CDR1 SGHTA and CDR2 FQGNSA. Trimming shortened V by 7 bases and J by 1 base, and 7 bases separated the two germline ends. CDR3 sequence: CASMFGNTEAFL. DNA for the CDR3: TGTGCCAGCATGTTCGGGAACACTGAAGCTTTCCTT.

Worth noting for this clonotype: It may be a read error: a sequence one base away is much more abundant. The rearrangement uses TRBV15 and TRBJ2-1; D not certain. CDR1 LNHNV and CDR2 YYDKDF come from the germline V gene (reference sequence). This CDR3 contains 15 residues. DNA of the CDR3: TGTGCCACCAGCAGAGCTGTGGCTCCCTACAATGGGCAGTTCTTC. The encoded protein is CATSRAVAPYNGQFF.

In this sample, this clonotype turned up a few times. The V gene is TRBV20-1, the J gene TRBJ2-2; TRBD2 aligns across 7 bases. This CDR3 contains 17 residues. Germline CDR1 is DFQATT and CDR2 is SNEGSKA (reference sequence). V lost 0 bases, J lost 3 bases, and 10 bases stayed unmatched. CDR3 protein: CSARDLRASGHTGELFF. As DNA, the CDR3 is TGCAGTGCTAGAGATCTCAGGGCTAGCGGCCACACCGGGGAGCTGTTTTTT.

Ten or more counts support this clonotype. This rearrangement joins TRBV28 to TRBJ1-2; weak D call: TRBD1 (5 bases). CDR1 and CDR2 (germline): MDHEN, SYDVKM. Trimming removed 5 bases at V and 4 bases at J, with 8 bases between. The CDR3 spans 12 residues. The CDR3: CASSTQVYGYTF. The CDR3 nucleotides read TGTGCCAGCAGTACACAGGTCTATGGCTACACCTTC.

The chain recombines TRBV24-1 with TRBJ2-2; 13 bases map to TRBD2. CDR3 length equals 16 residues. Germline assignment: CDR1 KGHDR and CDR2 SFDVKD. The junction had 2 bases not matched to a gene; V was cut back by 2 bases and J by 6 bases. The CDR3 nucleotides read TGTGCCACCAGTGATTGGACTAGCGGGAGTTCCGGGGAGCTGTTTTTT. Amino acids: CATSDWTSGSSGELFF.

This clonotype showed up many times. This chain connects TRBV20-1 to TRBJ2-3, with TRBD2 matching over 7 bases. Germline CDR1 reads DFQATT; CDR2 reads SNEGSKA (reference sequence). This CDR3 is 15 amino acids long. V shed 3 bases, J shed 4 bases, and the junction held 10 bases outside the gene matches. The CDR3 loop is CSASNGGREADTQYF. DNA for the CDR3: TGCAGTGCTAGTAACGGGGGGAGGGAGGCAGATACGCAGTATTTT.

This clonotype has a count of ten or more. The chain combines TRBV6-1 with TRBJ2-7; D gene ambiguous. CDR3 size: 15 residues. With 6 bases removed from V and 7 bases from J, the gap between germline ends came to 22 bases. Germline V lookup: CDR1 MNHNS, CDR2 SASEGT. The CDR3 bases are TGTGCCAGCAGAGTCTCAGTGGCGGTAATAGGGGAGCAGTACTTC. Protein: CASRVSVAVIGEQYF.

The rearrangement uses TRBV20-1 and TRBJ1-6; D is unresolved. The germline V gene has CDR1 DFQATT and CDR2 SNEGSKA (reference sequence). The CDR3 loop spans 12 amino acids. The V and J ends lost 0 bases and 7 bases respectively, with 4 bases between them. CDR3 sequence reads: CSARESNSPLHF. DNA of the CDR3: TGCAGTGCTAGAGAAAGCAATTCACCCCTCCACTTT.

In this sample, this clonotype turned up many times. The CDR3 region has the DNA TGTGCCAGCAGCTCCCAGGCGGATAGCACAGATACGCAGTATTTT. This encodes CASSSQADSTDTQYF. The chain links TRBV7-2 to TRBJ2-3, with no clear D. The CDR3 is 15 amino acids. Germline CDR1 reads SGHTA; CDR2 reads FQGNSA. Trimming left V 4 bases short and J 0 bases short, with 11 bases between.

The rearrangement uses TRBV12-3 or TRBV12-4 and TRBJ2-4; 7 bases agree with TRBD1. The CDR3 is 17 amino acids. V shed 0 bases, J shed 1 base, and the junction held 6 bases outside the gene matches. CDR3 DNA: TGTGCCAGCAGTTTAGCCAGTACAGGGGTGGCCAAAAACATTCAGTACTTC. It encodes CASSLASTGVAKNIQYF.

This clonotype was picked up many times. This chain links TRBV20-1 with TRBJ2-7, with a possible D match to TRBD2 (5 bases). Germline V lookup: CDR1 DFQATT, CDR2 SNEGSKA (reference sequence). CDR3 size: 12 residues. V lost 6 bases to trimming and J lost 2 bases, with 11 bases between them. The CDR3 here is CSAAKRTYEQYF. As DNA, the CDR3 is TGCAGTGCCGCCAAGCGGACCTACGAGCAGTACTTC.

This clonotype was observed a few times. A read error may explain this, as a much larger clone is one base away. The chain has TRBV10-3 and TRBJ1-5; a weak D match, TRBD1 (6 bases). With 6 bases removed from V and 4 bases from J, the gap between germline ends came to 7 bases. The CDR3 extends over 12 amino acids. Germline CDR1 ENHRY, CDR2 SYGVKD. The CDR3 nucleotides read TGTGCCATCAGCACAGGGAATCAGCCCCAGCATTTT. The encoded protein is CAISTGNQPQHF.

This clonotype was detected a few times. The chain is built from TRBV12-3 or TRBV12-4 and TRBJ1-2; D is possibly TRBD1 (5 bases). V was trimmed by 6 bases and J by 8 bases, leaving 25 bases between them. CDR3 length: 16 residues. The CDR3 DNA sequence: TGTGCCAGCAGCCTTCAAACCTCCGGGGGAAGGCAGGGCTACACCTTC. It yields the protein CASSLQTSGGRQGYTF.

The chain is built from TRBV30 and TRBJ1-4, with D perhaps TRBD1 (5 bases). Germline values: CDR1 GTSNPN, CDR2 SVGIG (reference sequence). Trimming removed 0 bases at V and 7 bases at J, with 15 bases between. The CDR3 spans 15 residues. CDR3 region: CAWSVQAGLIEKLFF. DNA of the CDR3: TGTGCCTGGAGTGTACAAGCGGGGCTCATTGAAAAACTGTTTTTT.

This clonotype was seen more than once but under ten times. The chain carries TRBV3-1 and TRBJ2-5; no definite D call. The germline CDR1 and CDR2 sequences are LGHDT and YNNKEL (reference sequence). V dropped 3 bases and J dropped 3 bases, with 5 bases sitting between them. CDR3 size: 12 residues. CDR3 in amino acids: CASSQLKETQYF. In DNA, the CDR3 is TGTGCCAGCAGCCAGTTGAAAGAGACCCAGTACTTC.

This clonotype was seen more than once but under ten times. The junction differs from germline at one of its ends, possibly a read error. The chain combines TRBV5-1 with TRBJ2-2, with a tentative D call TRBD2 (5 bases). The CDR3 has 16 residues. Per the germline V gene, CDR1 is SGHRS and CDR2 is YFSETQ. The CDR3 region is CASTLRERVGTGELFF. The CDR3 DNA reads TGCGCCAGCACCTTGAGGGAGCGAGTCGGGACCGGGGAGCTGTTTTTT.

This clonotype was observed many times. The CDR3 region has the DNA TGTGCCAGCACCCGACTGGGGGACACTGAAGCTTTCTTT. Protein: CASTRLGDTEAFF. The chain is built from TRBV6-2 or TRBV6-3 and TRBJ1-1, with D possibly matching TRBD1 (5 bases). The CDR3 totals 13 residues. With 7 bases removed from V and 3 bases from J, the gap between germline ends came to 12 bases. Germline lookup yields CDR1 MNHEY and CDR2 SVGEGT.

A few counts support this clonotype. The chain couples TRBV4-1 to TRBJ1-1; D is possibly TRBD1 (5 bases). Germline CDR1 and CDR2: MGHRA and YSYEKL. The CDR3 has 15 amino acids. Trimming pared 4 bases from V and 4 bases from J, leaving 16 bases between. The CDR3 loop reads CASSLRQTLSTEAFF. The CDR3 DNA sequence: TGCGCCAGCAGCCTCCGACAGACCTTGAGCACTGAAGCTTTCTTT.